This T cell receptor beta chain was retrieved from a study of blood T cell repertoires in COVID-19. Measured with immunoSEQ multiplex PCR; TCRdb has only the in-frame clones, and not every one. Of fewer than 350,000 clones in the sample, around 88% were seen once. This TCR was sampled from a woman aged 25 to 45 with COVID-19, enrolled during active disease. Sequencing input: peripheral blood.

CDR3 sequence reads: CATSEGTRQGVETQYF. CDR3 bases: TGTGCCACCAGTGAGGGGACCAGACAGGGGGTAGAGACCCAGTACTTC. This chain connects TRBV24-1 to TRBJ2-5; 9 nucleotides align to TRBD1. The germline gives CDR1 KGHDR, CDR2 SFDVKD. The CDR3 is 16 residues long. J lost 4 bases, V lost 4 bases, and 9 bases had no gene match.